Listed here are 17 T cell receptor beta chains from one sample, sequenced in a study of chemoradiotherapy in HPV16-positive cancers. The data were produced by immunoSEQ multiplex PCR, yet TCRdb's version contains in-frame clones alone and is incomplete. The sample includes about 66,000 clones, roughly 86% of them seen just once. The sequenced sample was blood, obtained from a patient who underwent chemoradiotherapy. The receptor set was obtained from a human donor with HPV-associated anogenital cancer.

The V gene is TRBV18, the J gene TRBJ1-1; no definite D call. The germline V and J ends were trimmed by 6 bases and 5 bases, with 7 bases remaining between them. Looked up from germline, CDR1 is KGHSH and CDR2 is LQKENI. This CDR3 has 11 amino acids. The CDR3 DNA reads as TGTGCCAGCTCCGGGCTTACTGAAGCTTTCTTT. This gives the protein CASSGLTEAFF.

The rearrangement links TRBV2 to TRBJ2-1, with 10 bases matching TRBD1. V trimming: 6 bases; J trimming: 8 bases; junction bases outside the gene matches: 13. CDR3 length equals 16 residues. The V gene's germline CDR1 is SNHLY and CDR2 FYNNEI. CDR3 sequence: CASSKTGTGVVDEQFF. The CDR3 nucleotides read TGTGCCAGCAGCAAAACCGGGACAGGGGTAGTAGATGAGCAGTTCTTC. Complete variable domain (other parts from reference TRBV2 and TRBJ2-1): EPEVTQTPSHQVTQMGQEVILRCVPISNHLYFYWYRQILGQKVEFLVSFYNNEISEKSEIFDDQFSVERPDGSNFTLKIRSTKLEDSAMYFCASSKTGTGVVDEQFFGPGTRLTVL.

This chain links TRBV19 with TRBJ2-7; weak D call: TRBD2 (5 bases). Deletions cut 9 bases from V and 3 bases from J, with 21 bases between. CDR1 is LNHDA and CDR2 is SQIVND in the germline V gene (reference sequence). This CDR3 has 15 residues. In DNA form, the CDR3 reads TGTGCCAGCCGAAATAGAGGGTATAGGGACTACGAGCAGTACTTC. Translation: CASRNRGYRDYEQYF. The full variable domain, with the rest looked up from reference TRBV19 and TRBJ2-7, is DGGITQSPKYLFRKEGQNVTLSCEQNLNHDAMYWYRQDPGQGLRLIYYSQIVNDFQKGDIAEGYSVSREKKESFPLTVTSAQKNPTAFYLCASRNRGYRDYEQYFGPGTRLTVT.

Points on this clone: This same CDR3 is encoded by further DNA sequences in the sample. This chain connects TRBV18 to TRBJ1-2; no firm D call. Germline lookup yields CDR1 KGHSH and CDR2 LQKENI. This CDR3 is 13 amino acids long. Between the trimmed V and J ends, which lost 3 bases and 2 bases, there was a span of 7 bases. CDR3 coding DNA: TGTGCCAGCTCACCCGACCGGAACTATGGCTACACCTTC. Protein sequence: CASSPDRNYGYTF.

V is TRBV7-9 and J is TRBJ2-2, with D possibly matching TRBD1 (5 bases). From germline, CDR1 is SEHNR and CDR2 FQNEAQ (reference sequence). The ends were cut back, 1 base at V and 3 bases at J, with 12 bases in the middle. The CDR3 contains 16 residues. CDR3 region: CASSLGAGSYTGELFF. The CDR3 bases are TGTGCCAGCAGCTTAGGGGCAGGGTCGTACACCGGGGAGCTGTTTTTT. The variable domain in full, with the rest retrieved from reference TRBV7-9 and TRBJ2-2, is DTGVSQNPRHKITKRGQNVTFRCDPISEHNRLYWYRQTLGQGPEFLTYFQNEAQLEKSRLLSDRFSAERPKGSFSTLEIQRTEQGDSAMYLCASSLGAGSYTGELFFGEGSRLTVL.

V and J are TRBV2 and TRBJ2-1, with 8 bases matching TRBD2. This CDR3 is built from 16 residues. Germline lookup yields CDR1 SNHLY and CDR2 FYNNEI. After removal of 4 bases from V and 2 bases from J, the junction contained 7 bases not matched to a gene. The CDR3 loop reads CASSVVAGSTYNEQFF. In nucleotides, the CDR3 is TGTGCCAGCAGTGTAGTAGCGGGGTCCACCTACAATGAGCAGTTCTTC.

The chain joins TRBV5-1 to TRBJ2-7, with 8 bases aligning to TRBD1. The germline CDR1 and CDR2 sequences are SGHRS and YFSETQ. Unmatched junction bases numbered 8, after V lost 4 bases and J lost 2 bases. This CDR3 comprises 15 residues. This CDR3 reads CASSPMEDRAYEQYF. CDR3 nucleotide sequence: TGCGCCAGCAGCCCTATGGAGGACAGGGCCTACGAGCAGTACTTC. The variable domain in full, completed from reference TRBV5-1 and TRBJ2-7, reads KAGVTQTPRYLIKTRGQQVTLSCSPISGHRSVSWYQQTPGQGLQFLFEYFSETQRNKGNFPGRFSGRQFSNSRSEMNVSTLELGDSALYLCASSPMEDRAYEQYFGPGTRLTVT.

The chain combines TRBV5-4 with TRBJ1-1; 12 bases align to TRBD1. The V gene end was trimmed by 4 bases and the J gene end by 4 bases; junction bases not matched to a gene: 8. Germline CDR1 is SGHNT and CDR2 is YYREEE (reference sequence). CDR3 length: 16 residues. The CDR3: CASSAGGTGGFTEAFF. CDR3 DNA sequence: TGTGCCAGCAGCGCGGGGGGGACAGGGGGCTTCACTGAAGCTTTCTTT.

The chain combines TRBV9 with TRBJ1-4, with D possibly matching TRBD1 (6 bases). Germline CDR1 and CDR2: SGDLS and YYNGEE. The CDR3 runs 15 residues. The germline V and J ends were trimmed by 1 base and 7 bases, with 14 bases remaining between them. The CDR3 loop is CASSVQGIFGEKLFF. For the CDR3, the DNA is TGTGCCAGCAGCGTACAGGGGATTTTCGGTGAAAAACTGTTTTTT.

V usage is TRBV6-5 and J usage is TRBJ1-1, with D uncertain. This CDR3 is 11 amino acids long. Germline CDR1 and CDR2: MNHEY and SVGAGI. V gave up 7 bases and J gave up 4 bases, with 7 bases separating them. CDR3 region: CASMAGTEAFF. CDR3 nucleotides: TGTGCCAGCATGGCCGGCACTGAAGCTTTCTTT.

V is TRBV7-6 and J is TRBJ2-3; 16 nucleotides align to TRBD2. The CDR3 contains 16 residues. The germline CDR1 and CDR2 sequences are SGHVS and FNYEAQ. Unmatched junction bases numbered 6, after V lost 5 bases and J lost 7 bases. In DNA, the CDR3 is TGTGCCAGCAGCCCCGGGACTAGCGGGGGGGCCTATACGCAGTATTTT. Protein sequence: CASSPGTSGGAYTQYF.

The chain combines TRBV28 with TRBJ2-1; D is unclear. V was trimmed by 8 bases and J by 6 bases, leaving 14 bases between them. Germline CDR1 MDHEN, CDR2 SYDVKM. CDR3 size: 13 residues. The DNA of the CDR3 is TGTGCCAGCCATACGACTGGCGCCAATGAGCAGTTCTTC. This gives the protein CASHTTGANEQFF.

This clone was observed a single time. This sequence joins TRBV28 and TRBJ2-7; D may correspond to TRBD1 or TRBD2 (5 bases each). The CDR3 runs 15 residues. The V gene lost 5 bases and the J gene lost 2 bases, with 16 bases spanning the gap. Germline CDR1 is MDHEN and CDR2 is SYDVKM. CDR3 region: CASSPAWGSTYEQYF. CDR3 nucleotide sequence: TGTGCCAGCAGTCCGGCCTGGGGGAGTACCTACGAGCAGTACTTC.

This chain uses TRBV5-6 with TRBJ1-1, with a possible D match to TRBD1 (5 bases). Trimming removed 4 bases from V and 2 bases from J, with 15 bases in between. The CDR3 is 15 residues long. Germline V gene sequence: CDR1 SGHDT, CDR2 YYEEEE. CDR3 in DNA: TGTGCCAGCAGCAAGAATCCGGGACCTAACACTGAAGCTTTCTTT. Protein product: CASSKNPGPNTEAFF.

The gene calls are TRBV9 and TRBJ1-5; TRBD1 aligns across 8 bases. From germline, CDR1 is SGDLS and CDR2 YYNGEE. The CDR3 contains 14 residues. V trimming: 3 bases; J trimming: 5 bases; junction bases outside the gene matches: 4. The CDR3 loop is CASSADRGYQPQHF. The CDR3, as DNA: TGTGCCAGCAGCGCCGACAGGGGTTATCAGCCCCAGCATTTT.

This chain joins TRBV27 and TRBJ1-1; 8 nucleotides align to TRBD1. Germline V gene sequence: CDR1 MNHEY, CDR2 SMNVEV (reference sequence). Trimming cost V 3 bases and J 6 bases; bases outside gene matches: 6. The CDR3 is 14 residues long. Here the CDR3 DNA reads TGTGCCAGCAGTTTCCAGGGGGCGCGGGCTGAAGCTTTCTTT. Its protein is CASSFQGARAEAFF.

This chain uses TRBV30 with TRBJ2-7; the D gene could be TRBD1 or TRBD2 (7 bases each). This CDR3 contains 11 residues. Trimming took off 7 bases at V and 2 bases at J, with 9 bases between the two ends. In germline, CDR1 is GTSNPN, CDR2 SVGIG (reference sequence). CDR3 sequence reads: CASGGAYEQYF. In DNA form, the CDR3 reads TGTGCCTCAGGGGGGGCCTACGAGCAGTACTTC.